The 19 T cell receptor beta chains below come from one sample, sequenced in a study of blood T cell repertoires in COVID-19. Only in-frame clones appear in the TCRdb table, and some are missing; sequencing was by immunoSEQ multiplex PCR. The sample carries around 250,000 clones, approximately 88% recorded once. Sequencing used PBMCs or T cells enriched from blood (not recorded which). The receptors originated from a woman in her thirties or forties with acute COVID-19.

Note on this clone: Other DNA sequences in this sample translate to the same CDR3. The V and J genes are TRBV10-2 and TRBJ1-5; no definite D call. CDR1 is WSHSY and CDR2 is SAAADI in the germline V gene. The V end lost 0 bases, the J end lost 4 bases, and 7 bases lay between the germline ends. This CDR3 has 14 residues. This chain's CDR3 is CASSESEVNQPQHF. For the CDR3, the DNA is TGCGCCAGCAGTGAGTCGGAGGTAAATCAGCCCCAGCATTTT.

The V call is TRBV7-2, the J call TRBJ1-5; 12 nucleotides align to TRBD1. J gave up 6 bases and V 4 bases, and 7 bases lay outside the gene matches. The CDR3 totals 16 residues. Germline V lookup: CDR1 SGHTA, CDR2 FQGNSA. The CDR3 spells CASSSSGQGASQPQHF. In DNA form, the CDR3 reads TGTGCCAGCAGCTCCTCGGGACAGGGGGCGAGTCAGCCCCAGCATTTT.

This chain joins TRBV15 and TRBJ1-1; 9 bases are a match to TRBD1. Germline lookup yields CDR1 LNHNV and CDR2 YYDKDF (reference sequence). This CDR3 spans 15 amino acids. Unmatched junction bases numbered 5, after V lost 1 base and J lost 5 bases. CDR3 nucleotide sequence: TGTGCCACCAGCAGAGCCGGGACAGGGAAGACTGAAGCTTTCTTT. Protein sequence: CATSRAGTGKTEAFF.

This clone was detected only once. V usage is TRBV12-3 or TRBV12-4 and J usage is TRBJ2-3; D is possibly TRBD2 (5 bases). This CDR3 contains 12 residues. The V and J ends lost 7 bases and 2 bases respectively, with 7 bases between them. The CDR3: CASTGNTDTQYF. The CDR3 nucleotides are TGTGCCAGCACCGGGAACACAGATACGCAGTATTTT.

The chain joins TRBV5-4 to TRBJ1-3, with TRBD1 matching over 7 bases. Trimming at V came to 0 bases and at J to 4 bases, leaving 10 bases not matched to a gene. Germline assignment: CDR1 SGHNT and CDR2 YYREEE (reference sequence). The length of the CDR3 is 17 residues. CDR3 coding DNA: TGTGCCAGCAGCTTGGGACAGGGCCTAGCTGTGGGAAACACCATATATTTT. It is translated as CASSLGQGLAVGNTIYF.

This clone was recorded once. J is TRBJ2-7 and V is TRBV28; unclear D gene. The CDR3 is 13 residues long. Trimming took 7 bases from V and 0 from J, leaving 10 bases between them. Germline CDR1 and CDR2: MDHEN and SYDVKM. CDR3 coding DNA: TGTGCCAGCACATTGAGGTCCTCCTACGAGCAGTACTTC. Translating gives CASTLRSSYEQYF.

The chain couples TRBV19 to TRBJ1-5; perhaps TRBD1 as D (6 bases). V lost 1 base to trimming and J lost 4 bases, with 11 bases between them. The CDR3 is 15 residues long. Germline V lookup: CDR1 LNHDA, CDR2 SQIVND (reference sequence). For the CDR3, the DNA is TGTGCCAGTAGTATAGGACAGGTGATTAATCAGCCCCAGCATTTT. Its protein is CASSIGQVINQPQHF.

The V and J genes are TRBV28 and TRBJ2-7, with TRBD1 identical over 9 bases. Per germline, CDR1 MDHEN and CDR2 SYDVKM. The CDR3 contains 14 residues. With V trimmed by 6 bases and J by 3 bases, 6 bases remained unmatched. Here the CDR3 reads CASRKYRGHYEQYF. As DNA, the CDR3 is TGTGCCAGCAGGAAGTACAGGGGGCACTACGAGCAGTACTTC.

J is TRBJ2-1 and V is TRBV27, with 9 positions matching TRBD2. This CDR3 is 17 amino acids long. V lost 1 base, J lost 7 bases, and 11 bases stayed unmatched. Germline assignment: CDR1 MNHEY and CDR2 SMNVEV (reference sequence). In DNA, the CDR3 is TGTGCCAGCAGTTTATACCGTGATAGCGGGAGTATAAATGAGCAGTTCTTC. This translates into CASSLYRDSGSINEQFF.

The chain joins TRBV28 to TRBJ2-3; 7 bases line up with TRBD2. Trimming cost V 7 bases and J 2 bases; bases outside gene matches: 12. The germline V gene has CDR1 MDHEN and CDR2 SYDVKM. This CDR3 is built from 16 residues. The CDR3 DNA sequence: TGTGCCAGCAACAATGCGCAGGGAGGGACCACAGATACGCAGTATTTT. Translation: CASNNAQGGTTDTQYF.

The V gene is TRBV30, the J gene TRBJ1-3; possibly TRBD1 for D (5 bases). CDR1 and CDR2 (germline): GTSNPN, SVGIG (reference sequence). V lost 2 bases, J lost 4 bases, and 12 bases lay in between. The CDR3 is 14 amino acids. The CDR3 DNA is TGTGCCTGGAGTTTGGCAGGGTCAGGAAACACCATATATTTT. It yields the protein CAWSLAGSGNTIYF.

This clone was observed once. The rearrangement uses TRBV4-2 and TRBJ2-1; 7 nucleotides agree with TRBD2. The germline V gene encodes CDR1 LGHNA and CDR2 YNFKEQ. The CDR3 spans 10 residues. The ends lost 8 bases at V and 9 bases at J; junction bases unmatched: 1. The CDR3 nucleotides read TGTGCCAGCCGGGGGGTTGAGCAGTTCTTC. Protein: CASRGVEQFF.

This clone was recorded only once. The chain joins TRBV27 to TRBJ2-5, with 10 bases that match TRBD2. This CDR3 comprises 14 residues. The junction had 5 bases not matched to a gene; V was cut back by 5 bases and J by 5 bases. Germline-derived CDR1 and CDR2 are MNHEY and SMNVEV (reference sequence). In DNA form, the CDR3 reads TGTGCCAGCAGTGCTCTAGCGGGAGTGGAGACCCAGTACTTC. This gives the protein CASSALAGVETQYF.

This clone occurred a few times. The chain carries TRBV4-1 and TRBJ2-1, with D uncertain. The germline V gene has CDR1 MGHRA and CDR2 YSYEKL. V was pared by 0 bases and J by 1 base, with 4 bases between. CDR3 length: 14 residues. The CDR3 region has the DNA TGCGCCAGCAGCCAAGAGAGTTCCTACAATGAGCAGTTCTTC. Residues: CASSQESSYNEQFF.

This clone showed up just once. The chain is built from TRBV4-2 and TRBJ2-1; no firm D call. Trimming left V 3 bases short and J 0 bases short, with 12 bases between. This CDR3 spans 16 amino acids. Germline CDR1 reads LGHNA; CDR2 reads YNFKEQ. The CDR3: CASSHPPGFSYNEQFF. In DNA, the CDR3 is TGTGCCAGCAGCCATCCCCCCGGTTTCTCCTACAATGAGCAGTTCTTC.

The genes are TRBV9 and TRBJ1-4; 7 bases map to TRBD1. The length of the CDR3 is 16 residues. With 2 bases clipped from V and 3 bases from J, the junction kept 7 bases outside the gene matches. The germline gives CDR1 SGDLS, CDR2 YYNGEE. The CDR3 spells CASSVTGVLANEKLFF. In DNA, the CDR3 is TGTGCCAGCAGCGTTACAGGGGTTTTAGCTAATGAAAAACTGTTTTTT.

This chain joins TRBV5-6 and TRBJ1-5; 8 positions match TRBD1. The CDR3 loop spans 14 amino acids. Germline CDR1 reads SGHDT; CDR2 reads YYEEEE. V shed 1 base, J shed 6 bases, and the junction held 3 bases outside the gene matches. CDR3 amino acids: CASSLRTGSQPQHF. The CDR3 bases are TGTGCCAGCAGCTTGAGGACAGGGAGTCAGCCCCAGCATTTT.

The chain carries TRBV9 and TRBJ2-5; 9 bases agree with TRBD2. The CDR3 length is 16 residues. The V gene end was trimmed by 0 bases and the J gene end by 2 bases; junction bases not matched to a gene: 5. Germline CDR1 reads SGDLS; CDR2 reads YYNGEE. CDR3 nucleotide sequence: TGTGCCAGCAGCGTAGTTCCGCGGGAGGGACAAGAGACCCAGTACTTC. Amino acids: CASSVVPREGQETQYF. Full variable domain (missing parts from reference TRBV9 and TRBJ2-5): DSGVTQTPKHLITATGQRVTLRCSPRSGDLSVYWYQQSLDQGLQFLIQYYNGEERAKGNILERFSAQQFPDLHSELNLSSLELGDSALYFCASSVVPREGQETQYFGPGTRLLVL.

The chain carries TRBV11-2 and TRBJ1-1; 7 bases align to TRBD1. The length of the CDR3 is 14 residues. V lost 4 bases, J lost 4 bases, and 6 bases stayed unmatched. Germline V gives CDR1 SGHAT, CDR2 FQNNGV. CDR3 loop: CASSSQGGGTEAFF. In DNA form, the CDR3 reads TGTGCCAGCAGCTCCCAGGGGGGCGGCACTGAAGCTTTCTTT.